These T cell receptor beta chains were read from a single sample in a study of spatial heterogeneity in lung cancer. Each CDR3 protein gets one entry after TCRdb re-called the 5' RACE reads with MiXCR. This table holds roughly 40,000 distinct CDR3 sequences, almost 7% found once. The sample was PBMCs, taken at surgery. The receptors come from a female donor with early-stage non-small cell lung cancer. Both conserved end residues are trimmed from each CDR3.

V gene | CDR3 protein
TRBV6-5 | ASSYSPRLSSQNIQY
TRBV4-1 | ASSQAGTTNYGYT
TRBV20-1 | SAPQGGNTEAF
TRBV6-5 | ASSPLGAFATNEKLF
TRBV20-1 | SARGDPNTEAF
TRBV5-1 | ASSISTGSYEQY
TRBV6-5 | ASSSGGSSSYEQY
TRBV7-6 | ASSLETRGQETQY
TRBV5-1 | ASSPRHQTNYGYT
TRBV15 | ATSSQRSMNNEQF
TRBV5-4 | ASSYSGSDYEQY
TRBV20-1 | SATPGQVGRQPQH
TRBV3-1 | ASSPGDTNTGELF
TRBV20-1 | SARDYGYT
TRBV12-3/TRBV12-4 | ASSPSGTPTWEPQH
TRBV29-1 | SASGALNTGELF
TRBV3-1 | ASSQQGGGEKLF
TRBV3-1 | ASSQGGQDNEKLF
TRBV20-1 | SARDISSTDTQY
TRBV9 | ASSSQAGQLNEKLF
TRBV18 | ASSPTGRNTEAF
TRBV21-1 | ASSAGRSQKKNTGELF
TRBV4-1 | ASSQLTSLNYGYT
TRBV20-1 | SARNKWDTQY
TRBV12-3/TRBV12-4 | ASSLRVLNSPLH
TRBV7-2 | ASSFSGDTEAF
TRBV14 | ASSSTTGTHQETQY
TRBV4-1 | ASSQWTGRNADTEAF
TRBV7-2 | ASSSQSSYNSPLH
TRBV7-2 | ASRSLGLLNTGELF
TRBV28 | ASRQGGYYGYT
TRBV9 | ASSVRTGEGETQY
TRBV15 | ATSRDPSGAYEQY
TRBV20-1 | SATRQHTAEAF
TRBV7-8 | ASSSGTSGANVLT
TRBV6-5 | ASSRNKDPGNYGYT
TRBV7-7 | ASSFASQETQY
TRBV5-1 | ASSLAPGPGANVLT
TRBV4-1 | ASTSPDRGDSYYGYT
TRBV10-1 | ASSERTPLRTPKNIQY
TRBV27 | ASTSPGLNTEAF
TRBV11-2 | ASSFLNEQF
TRBV2 | ASSHQGSQETQY
TRBV27 | ASRTGVFRSYEQY
TRBV11-2 | ASSLDPAVEQF
TRBV5-1 | ASSLQWDTQY
TRBV15 | ATSRDSLTGQEDTEAF